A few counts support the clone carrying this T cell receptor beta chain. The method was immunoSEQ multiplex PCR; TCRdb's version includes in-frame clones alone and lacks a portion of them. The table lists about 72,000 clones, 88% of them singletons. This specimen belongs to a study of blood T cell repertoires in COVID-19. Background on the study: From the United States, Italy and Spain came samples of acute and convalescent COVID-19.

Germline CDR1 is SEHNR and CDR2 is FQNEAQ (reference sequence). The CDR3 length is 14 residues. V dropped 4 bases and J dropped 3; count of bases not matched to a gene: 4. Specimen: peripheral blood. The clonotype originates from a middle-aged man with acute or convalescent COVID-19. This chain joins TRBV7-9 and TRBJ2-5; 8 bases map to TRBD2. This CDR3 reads CASSSPGLEETQYF. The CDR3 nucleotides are TGTGCCAGCAGCTCACCGGGACTAGAAGAGACCCAGTACTTC.